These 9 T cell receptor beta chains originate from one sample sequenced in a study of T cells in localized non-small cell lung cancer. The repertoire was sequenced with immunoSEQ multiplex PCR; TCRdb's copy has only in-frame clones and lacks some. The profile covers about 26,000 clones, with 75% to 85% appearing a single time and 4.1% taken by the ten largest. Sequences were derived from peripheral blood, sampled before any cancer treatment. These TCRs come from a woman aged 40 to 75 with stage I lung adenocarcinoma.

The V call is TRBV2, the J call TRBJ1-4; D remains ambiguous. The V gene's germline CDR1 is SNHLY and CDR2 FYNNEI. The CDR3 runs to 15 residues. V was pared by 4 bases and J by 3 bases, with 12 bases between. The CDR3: CASSVLASANEKLFF. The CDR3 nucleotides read TGTGCCAGCAGTGTTTTGGCTAGTGCTAATGAAAAACTGTTTTTT. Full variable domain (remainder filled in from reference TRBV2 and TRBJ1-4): EPEVTQTPSHQVTQMGQEVILRCVPISNHLYFYWYRQILGQKVEFLVSFYNNEISEKSEIFDDQFSVERPDGSNFTLKIRSTKLEDSAMYFCASSVLASANEKLFFGSGTQLSVL.

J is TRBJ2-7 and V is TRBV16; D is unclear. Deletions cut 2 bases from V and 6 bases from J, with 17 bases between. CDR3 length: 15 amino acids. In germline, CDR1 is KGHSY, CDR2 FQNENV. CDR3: CASSQRNSPPGEQYF. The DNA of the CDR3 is TGTGCCAGCAGCCAACGAAATTCGCCCCCTGGCGAGCAGTACTTC.

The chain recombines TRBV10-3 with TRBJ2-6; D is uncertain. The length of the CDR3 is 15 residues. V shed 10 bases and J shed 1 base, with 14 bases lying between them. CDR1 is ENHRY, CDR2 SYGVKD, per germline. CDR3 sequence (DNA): TGTGCCACTGGGTCCCTAAATTCTGGGGCCAACGTCCTGACTTTC. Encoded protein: CATGSLNSGANVLTF.

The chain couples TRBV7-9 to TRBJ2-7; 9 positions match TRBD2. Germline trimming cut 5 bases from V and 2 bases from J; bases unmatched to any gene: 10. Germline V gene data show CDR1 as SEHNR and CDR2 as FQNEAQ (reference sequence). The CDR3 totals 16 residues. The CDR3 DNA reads TGTGCCAGCAGCCGCCCTCTCAGCGGGGGGCCCTACGAGCAGTACTTC. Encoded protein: CASSRPLSGGPYEQYF.

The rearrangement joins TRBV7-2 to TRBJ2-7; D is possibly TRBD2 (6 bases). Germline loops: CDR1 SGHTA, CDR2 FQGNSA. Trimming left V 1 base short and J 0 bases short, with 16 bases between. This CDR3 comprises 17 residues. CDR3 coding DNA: TGTGCCAGCAGCTTAGGGAGGGGAATATTAAGCTCCTACGAGCAGTACTTC. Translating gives CASSLGRGILSSYEQYF.

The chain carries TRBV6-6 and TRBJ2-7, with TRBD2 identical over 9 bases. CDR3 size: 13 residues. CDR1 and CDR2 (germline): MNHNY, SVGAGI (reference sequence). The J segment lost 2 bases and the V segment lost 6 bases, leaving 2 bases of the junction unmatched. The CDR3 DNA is TGTGCCAGCAGCGGACTAGCGACCTACGAGCAGTACTTC. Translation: CASSGLATYEQYF.

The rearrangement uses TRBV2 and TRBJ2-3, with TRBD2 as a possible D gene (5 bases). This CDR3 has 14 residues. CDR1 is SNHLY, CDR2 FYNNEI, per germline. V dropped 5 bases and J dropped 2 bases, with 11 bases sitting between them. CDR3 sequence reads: CASSSLGVTDTQYF. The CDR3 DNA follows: TGTGCCAGCAGTTCCCTCGGGGTCACAGATACGCAGTATTTT.

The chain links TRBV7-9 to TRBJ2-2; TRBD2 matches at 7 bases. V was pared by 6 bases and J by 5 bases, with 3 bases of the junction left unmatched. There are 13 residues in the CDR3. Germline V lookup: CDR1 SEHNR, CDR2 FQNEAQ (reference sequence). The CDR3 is CASRAGLTGELFF. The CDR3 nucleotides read TGTGCCAGCAGAGCGGGGTTAACCGGGGAGCTGTTTTTT.

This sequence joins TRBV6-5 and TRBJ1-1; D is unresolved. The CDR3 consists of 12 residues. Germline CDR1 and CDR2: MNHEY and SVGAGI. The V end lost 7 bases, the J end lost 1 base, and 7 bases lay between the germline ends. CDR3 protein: CASMNSNTEAFF. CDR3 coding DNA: TGTGCCAGCATGAACTCGAACACTGAAGCTTTCTTT.